These T cell receptor beta chains were read from a single sample in a study of blood T cell repertoires in COVID-19. Data came from immunoSEQ multiplex PCR; TCRdb stores just in-frame clones and leaves some out. Seen here are approximately 150,000 clones, 70% to 90% observed once, and the top ten hold about 6%. The sample consisted of PBMCs or T cells enriched from blood (not recorded which). The receptors stem from a middle-aged man who had recovered from COVID-19. The CDR3 runs from the conserved cysteine through the conserved F or W. D genes are given only for firm matches.

cdr3_length | d_call | j_call | v_call | cdr3_aa
15 | TRBD1 | TRBJ1-2 | TRBV10-2 | CASSETGGARAGYTF
15 | TRBD1 | TRBJ1-5 | TRBV2 | CASSGTGLSNQPQHF
15 | . | TRBJ1-3 | TRBV18 | CASSPPIGVGNTIYF
13 | . | TRBJ2-1 | TRBV3-1/TRBV3-2 | CASSRLTRNEQFF
12 | . | TRBJ1-2 | TRBV9 | CASSGQMYGYTF
15 | TRBD1 | TRBJ1-1 | TRBV11-2 | CASSTGTGIHTEAFF
15 | . | TRBJ1-2 | TRBV5-1 | CASSMGGRVNDGYTF
15 | . | TRBJ1-5 | TRBV19 | CASGPGQLTNQPQHF
12 | . | TRBJ1-2 | TRBV24-1 | CATSDLDRGYTF
15 | . | TRBJ2-5 | TRBV2 | CASRGNRAAQETQYF
15 | TRBD1 | TRBJ2-4 | TRBV5-4 | CASSLPLGQGNIQYF
17 | . | TRBJ1-4 | TRBV18 | CASSSTGLHPENEKLFF
14 | . | TRBJ1-1 | TRBV3-1/TRBV3-2 | CASSQGGGGAEAFF
15 | . | TRBJ2-1 | TRBV11-3 | CASSSRVGAYNEQFF
14 | . | TRBJ1-6 | TRBV6-5 | CASRAQGRYSPLHF
12 | . | TRBJ2-1 | TRBV7-9 | CAILEAHNEQFF
15 | TRBD2 | TRBJ2-3 | TRBV2 | CASSVRGVYADTQYF
15 | . | TRBJ1-2 | TRBV5-1 | CASSGEGNTNYGYTF
18 | . | TRBJ2-4 | TRBV23-1 | CASSQSSGRVPAKNIQYF
15 | . | TRBJ1-2 | TRBV4-1 | CASSQDWGGGYGYTF
14 | . | TRBJ1-1 | TRBV5-5 | CASSLDTMNTEAFF
12 | . | TRBJ1-2 | TRBV6-5 | CASTRTGQRYTF
18 | . | TRBJ2-3 | TRBV4-1 | CASSQAPLGVLSTDTQYF
14 | . | TRBJ1-2 | TRBV19 | CASSAGQPLYGYTF
12 | TRBD2 | TRBJ2-1 | TRBV23-1 | CASSQSAGGLFF
16 | . | TRBJ1-4 | TRBV6-5 | CASSYSRGLGREKLFF
17 | TRBD1 | TRBJ2-1 | TRBV9 | CASSENPGQGSYNEQFF
18 | TRBD1 | TRBJ2-4 | TRBV5-1 | CASSQLEQGEIAKNIQYF
15 | TRBD1 | TRBJ1-1 | TRBV30 | CAWSPDYRGGTEAFF
14 | TRBD1 | TRBJ1-5 | TRBV5-6 | CASSIGQANQPQHF
13 | . | TRBJ1-2 | TRBV9 | CASSPGLAAQELF
15 | . | TRBJ2-3 | TRBV11-3 | CASSSGHQSTDTQYF
11 | . | TRBJ1-2 | TRBV2 | CASSGDYGYTF
14 | . | TRBJ1-3 | TRBV3-1/TRBV3-2 | CASSQEASGNTIYF
19 | TRBD2 | TRBJ2-7 | TRBV3-1/TRBV3-2 | CASSQDGLAGWTSSDEQYF
14 | . | TRBJ1-2 | TRBV6-1 | CASSEFPRADGYTF
17 | . | TRBJ1-6 | TRBV3-1/TRBV3-2 | CASSQEMGRGLHSPLHF
15 | TRBD1 | TRBJ2-1 | TRBV4-2 | CASSQAGTGVNEQFF
13 | . | TRBJ1-3 | TRBV10-3 | CAISGTERESLYF
16 | . | TRBJ1-1 | TRBV9 | CASSGGQLHMNTEAFF
16 | . | TRBJ2-7 | TRBV9 | CASSVGFELMGLEQYF
12 | . | TRBJ2-3 | TRBV24-1 | CATRADSGTQYF
16 | TRBD1 | TRBJ1-6 | TRBV3-1/TRBV3-2 | CASSLGDPTGGAPLHF
13 | . | TRBJ1-1 | TRBV19 | CASSATGNTEAFF
14 | . | TRBJ2-1 | TRBV11-1 | CASNGGRSYNEQFF